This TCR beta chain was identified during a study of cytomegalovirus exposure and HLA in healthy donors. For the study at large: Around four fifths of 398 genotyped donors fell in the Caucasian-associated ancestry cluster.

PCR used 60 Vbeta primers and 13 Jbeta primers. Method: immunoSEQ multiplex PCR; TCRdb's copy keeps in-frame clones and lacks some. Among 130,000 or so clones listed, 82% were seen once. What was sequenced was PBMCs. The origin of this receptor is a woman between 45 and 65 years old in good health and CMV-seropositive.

In DNA form, the CDR3 reads TGTGCCAGCAGCCTGACTAGCGGCCAAGGCCAAGAGACCCAGTACTTC. It encodes CASSLTSGQGQETQYF. The chain combines TRBV11-2 with TRBJ2-5; 9 nucleotides agree with TRBD2. V was clipped by 5 bases and J by 1 base; unmatched bases: 8. The CDR3 is 16 residues long. Germline lookup yields CDR1 SGHAT and CDR2 FQNNGV.